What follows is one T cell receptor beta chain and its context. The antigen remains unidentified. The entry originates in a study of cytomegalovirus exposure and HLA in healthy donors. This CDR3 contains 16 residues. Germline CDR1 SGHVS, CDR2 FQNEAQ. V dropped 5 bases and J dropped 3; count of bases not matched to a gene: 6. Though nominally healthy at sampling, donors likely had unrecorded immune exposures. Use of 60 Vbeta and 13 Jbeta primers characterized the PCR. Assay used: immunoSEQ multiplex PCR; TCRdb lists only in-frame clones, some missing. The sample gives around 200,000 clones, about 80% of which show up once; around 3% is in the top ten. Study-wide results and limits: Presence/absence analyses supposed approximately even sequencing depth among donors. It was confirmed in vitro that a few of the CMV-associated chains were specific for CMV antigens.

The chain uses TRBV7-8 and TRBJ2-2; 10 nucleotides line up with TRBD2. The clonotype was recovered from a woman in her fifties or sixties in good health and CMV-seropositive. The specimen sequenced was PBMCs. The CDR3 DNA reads TGTGCCAGCAGCGCCCTGACTAGCGGGCACACCGGGGAGCTGTTTTTT. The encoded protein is CASSALTSGHTGELFF. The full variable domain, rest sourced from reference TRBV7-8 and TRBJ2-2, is GAGVSQSPRYKVAKRGQDVALRCDPISGHVSLFWYQQALGQGPEFLTYFQNEAQLDKSGLPSDRFFAERPEGSVSTLKIQRTQQEDSAVYLCASSALTSGHTGELFFGEGSRLTVL.